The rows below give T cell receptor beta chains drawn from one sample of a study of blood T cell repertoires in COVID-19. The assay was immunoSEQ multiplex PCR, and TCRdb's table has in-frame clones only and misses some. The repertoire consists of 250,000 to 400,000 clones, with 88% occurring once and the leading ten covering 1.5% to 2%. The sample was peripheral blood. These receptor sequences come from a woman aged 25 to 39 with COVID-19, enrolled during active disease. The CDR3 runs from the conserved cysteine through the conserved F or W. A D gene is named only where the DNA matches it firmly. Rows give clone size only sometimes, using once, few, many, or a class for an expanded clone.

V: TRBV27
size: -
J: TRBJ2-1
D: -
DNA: TGTGCCAGCAGACGACTAGAGTTCCCAGTCAATGAGCAGTTCTTC
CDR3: CASRRLEFPVNEQFF

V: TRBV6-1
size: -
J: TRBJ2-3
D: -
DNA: TGTGCCAGCAGTGAGGCAAGCACAGATACGCAGTATTTT
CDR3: CASSEASTDTQYF

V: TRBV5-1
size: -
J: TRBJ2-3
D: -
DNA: TGCGCCAGCAGCTTTCTAGCGTCGAACACAGATACGCAGTATTTT
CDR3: CASSFLASNTDTQYF

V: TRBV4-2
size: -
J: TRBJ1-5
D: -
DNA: TGTGCCAGCAGCCCGTCCCCAGGGGAGGGGAATCAGCCCCAGCATTTT
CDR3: CASSPSPGEGNQPQHF

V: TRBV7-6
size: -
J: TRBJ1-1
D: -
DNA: TGTGCCAGCAGACATTGGAACACTGAAGCTTTCTTT
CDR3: CASRHWNTEAFF

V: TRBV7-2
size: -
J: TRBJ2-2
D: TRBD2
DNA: TGTGCCAGCAGCTTCCGACTAGCGGGGGATCGTGGCACCGGGGAGCTGTTTTTT
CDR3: CASSFRLAGDRGTGELFF

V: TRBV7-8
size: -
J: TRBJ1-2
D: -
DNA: TGTGCCAGCAGCCAACAGGGATTCCCGACTAACTATGGCTACACCTTC
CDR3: CASSQQGFPTNYGYTF

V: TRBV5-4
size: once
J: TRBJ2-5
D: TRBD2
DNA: TGTGCCAGCAGCTGGGCTAGCGGGGGAGTTCAAGAGACCCAGTACTTC
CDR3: CASSWASGGVQETQYF

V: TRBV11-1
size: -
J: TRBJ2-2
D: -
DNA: TGTGCCAGCAGCTTAGGACTAAACACCGGGGAGCTGTTTTTT
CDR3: CASSLGLNTGELFF

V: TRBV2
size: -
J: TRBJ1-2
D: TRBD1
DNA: TGTGCCAGCAGAGACAGGGGGGGCTATGGCTACACCTTC
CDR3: CASRDRGGYGYTF

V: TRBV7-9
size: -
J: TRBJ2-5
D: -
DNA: TGTGCCAGCAGCTCCCCAAGGGGCTTGAAGTACCAAGAGACCCAGTACTTC
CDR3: CASSSPRGLKYQETQYF

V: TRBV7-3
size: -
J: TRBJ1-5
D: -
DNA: TGTGCCAGCCCCAGGGTTACTTTTCAGCCCCAGCATTTT
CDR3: CASPRVTFQPQHF

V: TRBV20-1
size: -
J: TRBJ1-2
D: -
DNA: TGCAGTGCTAGTAGCGGCACCCTCTCCGGCTACACCTTC
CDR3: CSASSGTLSGYTF

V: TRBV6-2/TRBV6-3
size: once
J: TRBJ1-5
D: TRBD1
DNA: TGTGCCAGCAGTCGGGACAGTTTATTGACCCAGCATTTT
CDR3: CASSRDSLLTQHF

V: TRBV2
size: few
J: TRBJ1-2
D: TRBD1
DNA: TGTGCCAGCAGGGACAATCCGGGACAGACTCATGGCTACACCTTC
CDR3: CASRDNPGQTHGYTF

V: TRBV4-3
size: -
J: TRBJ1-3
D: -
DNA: TGCGCCAGCAGCCGCGTCTGGGCAAGGATTGGAAACACCATATATTTT
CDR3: CASSRVWARIGNTIYF

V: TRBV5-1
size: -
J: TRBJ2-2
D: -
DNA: TGCGCCAGCAGCTTGGCAGGCGAAACCGGGGAGCTGTTTTTT
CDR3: CASSLAGETGELFF

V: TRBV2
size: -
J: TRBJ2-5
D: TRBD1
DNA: TGTGCCAGCAGTGGCGGACAGGGAAGACGGGAGACCCAGTACTTC
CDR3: CASSGGQGRRETQYF

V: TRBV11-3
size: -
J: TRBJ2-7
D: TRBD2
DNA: TGTGCCAGCAGCTTAGTTGCGGGGGCCTACGAGCAGTACTTC
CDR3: CASSLVAGAYEQYF

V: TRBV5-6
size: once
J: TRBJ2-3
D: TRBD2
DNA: TGTGCCAGCAGCCACGGGACTAGCGGGGTGAGAGTTACAGATACGCAGTATTTT
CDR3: CASSHGTSGVRVTDTQYF

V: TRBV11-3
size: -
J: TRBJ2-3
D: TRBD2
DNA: TGTGCCAGCAGCGATAGACTAGCGGGGGGGACAGATACGCAGTATTTT
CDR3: CASSDRLAGGTDTQYF

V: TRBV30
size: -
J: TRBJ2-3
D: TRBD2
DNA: TGTGCCTGGGGGGATCTAGCGGGGGGCCCAGATACGCAGTATTTT
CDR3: CAWGDLAGGPDTQYF

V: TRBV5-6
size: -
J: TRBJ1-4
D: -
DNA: TGTGCCAGCAGCTTGCGGGGGGCTAAGGATGAAAAACTGTTTTTT
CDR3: CASSLRGAKDEKLFF

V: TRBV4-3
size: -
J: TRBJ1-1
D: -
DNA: TGCGCCAGCAGCCAAGATTTCCAGGGCAATCGGAACACTGAAGCTTTCTTT
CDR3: CASSQDFQGNRNTEAFF

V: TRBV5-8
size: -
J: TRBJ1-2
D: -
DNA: TGTGCCAGCGCGTCTAATAAATATGGCTACACCTTC
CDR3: CASASNKYGYTF

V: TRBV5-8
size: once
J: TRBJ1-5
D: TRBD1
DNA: TGTGCCAGCAGCCCGGACAGGGGCCAGCCCCAGCATTTT
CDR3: CASSPDRGQPQHF

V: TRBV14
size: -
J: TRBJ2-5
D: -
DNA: TGTGCCAGCAGCACAAATAGTGGCGGTACGGCCCAGTACTTC
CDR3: CASSTNSGGTAQYF

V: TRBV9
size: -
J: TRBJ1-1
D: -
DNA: TGTGCCAGCAGCCAACTCCAGGGACTCACTGAAGCTTTCTTT
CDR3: CASSQLQGLTEAFF

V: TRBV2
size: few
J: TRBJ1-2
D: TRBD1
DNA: TGTGCCTCCGACAGGGACGGCTATGGCTACACCTTC
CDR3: CASDRDGYGYTF

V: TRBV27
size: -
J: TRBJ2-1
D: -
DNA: TGTGCCAGCAGTCGACAGAACAATGAGCAGTTCTTC
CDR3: CASSRQNNEQFF

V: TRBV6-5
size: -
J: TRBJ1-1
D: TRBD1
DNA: TGTGCCAGCAGTCCCTACGGTAGGGGGCGAACTGAAGCTTTCTTT
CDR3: CASSPYGRGRTEAFF

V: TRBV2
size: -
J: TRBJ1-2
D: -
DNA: TGTGCCAGCAGTGAATCACCAGGGTACTATGGCTACACCTTC
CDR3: CASSESPGYYGYTF

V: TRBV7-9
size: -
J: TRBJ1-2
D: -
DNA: TGTGCCAGCAGCTCGATCACAGGGATCACTAACTATGGCTACACCTTC
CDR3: CASSSITGITNYGYTF

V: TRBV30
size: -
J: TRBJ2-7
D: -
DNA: TGTGCCTGGGGGGGACAATCCTACGAGCAGTACTTC
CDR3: CAWGGQSYEQYF

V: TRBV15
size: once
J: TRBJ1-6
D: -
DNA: TGTGCCACCAGCAGAGATCCGGGAACCTCACCCCTCCACTTT
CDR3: CATSRDPGTSPLHF

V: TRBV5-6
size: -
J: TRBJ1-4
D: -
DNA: TGTGCCAGCAGCCCCGTTTTGTTACCGGGGGATACTGAAAAACTGTTTTTT
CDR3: CASSPVLLPGDTEKLFF

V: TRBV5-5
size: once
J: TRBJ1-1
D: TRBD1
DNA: TGTGCCAGCAGCTTGGGGCCGGGACAGGGGGCAGCTTTCTTT
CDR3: CASSLGPGQGAAFF

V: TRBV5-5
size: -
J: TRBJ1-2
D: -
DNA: TGTGCCAGCAGTCCTTATTTCTCCTATGGCTACACCTTC
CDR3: CASSPYFSYGYTF

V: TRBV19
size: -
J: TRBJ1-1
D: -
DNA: TGTGCCAGTAATAATTGGCAGGGGCGCGAGACTGAAGCTTTCTTT
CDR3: CASNNWQGRETEAFF

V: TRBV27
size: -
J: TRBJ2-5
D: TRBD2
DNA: TGTGCCAGCAGTCTCCGACTAGCGGGGAAGACCCAGTACTTC
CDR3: CASSLRLAGKTQYF

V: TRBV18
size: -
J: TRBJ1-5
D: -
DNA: TGTGCCAGCTCCCGCAGGGGTGATAGCAATCAGCCCCAGCATTTT
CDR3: CASSRRGDSNQPQHF

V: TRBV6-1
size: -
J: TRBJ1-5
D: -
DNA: TGTGCCAGCAGTGATGCGGGGGCCCCCCTCGGGGAGCCCCAGCATTTT
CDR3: CASSDAGAPLGEPQHF

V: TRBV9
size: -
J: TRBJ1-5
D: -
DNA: TGTGCCAGCAGATCGGGGGGGAGCAATCAGCCCCAGCATTTT
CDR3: CASRSGGSNQPQHF

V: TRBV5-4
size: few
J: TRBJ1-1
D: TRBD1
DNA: TGTGCCAGCAGCTTGGGCCGGGACAGCCACACTGAAGCTTTCTTT
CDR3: CASSLGRDSHTEAFF

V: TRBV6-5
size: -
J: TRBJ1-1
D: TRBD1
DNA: TGTGCCAGCAGTTTGGACAGGGTCACTGAAGCTTTCTTT
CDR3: CASSLDRVTEAFF

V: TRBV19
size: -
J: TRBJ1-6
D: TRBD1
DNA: TGTGCCAGTAGTAGTGACAGGGATAATTCACCCCTCCACTTT
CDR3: CASSSDRDNSPLHF

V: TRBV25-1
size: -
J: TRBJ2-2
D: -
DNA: TGTGCCAGCAGTGAATCCCGGACTAACACCGGGGAGCTGTTTTTT
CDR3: CASSESRTNTGELFF

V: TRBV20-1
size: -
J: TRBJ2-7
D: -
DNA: TGCAGTGCTAGGTCTATCTACGAGCAGTACTTC
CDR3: CSARSIYEQYF

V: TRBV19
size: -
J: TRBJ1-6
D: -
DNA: TGTGCCAGTAGTGTGCAGTCCTATAATTCACCCCTCCACTTT
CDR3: CASSVQSYNSPLHF

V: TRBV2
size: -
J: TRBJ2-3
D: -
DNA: TGTGCCAGCAGTGCCTTGGCGGGAACAGCAATCACAGATACGCAGTATTTT
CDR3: CASSALAGTAITDTQYF

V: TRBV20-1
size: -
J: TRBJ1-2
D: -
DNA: TGCAGTGCTAGCTCGGGGGGCGGCTACACCTTC
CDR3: CSASSGGGYTF

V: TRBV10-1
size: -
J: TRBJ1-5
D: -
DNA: TGCGCCAGCAGCCCCGGTACTCTTCGCAATCAGCCCCAGCATTTT
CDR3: CASSPGTLRNQPQHF

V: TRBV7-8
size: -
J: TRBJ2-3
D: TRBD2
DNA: TGTGCCAGCAGCGCGGGACTAGCGGGGGCGCTTAGCACAGATACGCAGTATTTT
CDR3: CASSAGLAGALSTDTQYF

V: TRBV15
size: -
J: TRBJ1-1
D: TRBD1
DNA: TGTGCCACCAGCAACCCCGGGACAGGGAGGACTGAAGCTTTCTTT
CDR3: CATSNPGTGRTEAFF

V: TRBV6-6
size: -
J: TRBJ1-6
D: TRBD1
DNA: TGTGCCAGCAGTACCCGACAGGGGAATTCACCCCTCCACTTT
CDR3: CASSTRQGNSPLHF

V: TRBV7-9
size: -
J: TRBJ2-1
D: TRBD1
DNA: TGTGCCAGCAGCAAAGGTGGGACAGGGCTCAATGAGCAGTTCTTC
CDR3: CASSKGGTGLNEQFF

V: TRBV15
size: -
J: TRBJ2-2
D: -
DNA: TGTGCCACCAGCAAAGCAATCGCGAACACCGGGGAGCTGTTTTTT
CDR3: CATSKAIANTGELFF

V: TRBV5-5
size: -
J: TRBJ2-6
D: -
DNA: TGTGCCAGCAGCATCAAAGGGAGTTGGGCCAACGTCCTGACTTTC
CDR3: CASSIKGSWANVLTF